These 2 T cell receptor beta chains share one sample of origin, sequenced in a study of Ad26.COV2.S vaccination and SARS-CoV-2 variants. Treatment defined: about 20 received Ad26.COV2.S at low or high dose, single or two shots; about 5 received placebo; per-sample allocation not given. Material that was analyzed had been drawn on day 63 after the first vaccine or placebo injection. Sequencing used immunoSEQ multiplex PCR; TCRdb keeps in-frame clones, though not all of them. In the table there are a few hundred thousand clones, around nine tenths of which are singletons. Specimen: peripheral blood, collected in a trial of Ad26.COV2.S vaccine versus placebo. These receptors were collected from a person aged 18 to 65 who received the Ad26.COV2.S COVID-19 vaccine or a placebo.

This chain uses TRBV2 with TRBJ2-2; 9 nucleotides match TRBD1. V lost 5 bases to trimming and J lost 0 bases; unmatched junction nucleotides: 1. Germline V gives CDR1 SNHLY, CDR2 FYNNEI. The CDR3 is made up of 15 amino acids. The CDR3 protein is CASSWTGANTGELFF. The CDR3 DNA is TGTGCCAGCAGTTGGACAGGGGCGAACACCGGGGAGCTGTTTTTT.

The chain links TRBV6-2 or TRBV6-3 to TRBJ2-2; D may be TRBD1 (6 bases). Germline V CDR1 and CDR2: MNHEY, SVGEGT. Trimming removed 0 bases at V and 2 bases at J, with 13 bases between. CDR3 length: 17 residues. The DNA of the CDR3 is TGTGCCAGCAGTTACTCGAGTAAGGGACACAACACCGGGGAGCTGTTTTTT. Protein sequence: CASSYSSKGHNTGELFF.